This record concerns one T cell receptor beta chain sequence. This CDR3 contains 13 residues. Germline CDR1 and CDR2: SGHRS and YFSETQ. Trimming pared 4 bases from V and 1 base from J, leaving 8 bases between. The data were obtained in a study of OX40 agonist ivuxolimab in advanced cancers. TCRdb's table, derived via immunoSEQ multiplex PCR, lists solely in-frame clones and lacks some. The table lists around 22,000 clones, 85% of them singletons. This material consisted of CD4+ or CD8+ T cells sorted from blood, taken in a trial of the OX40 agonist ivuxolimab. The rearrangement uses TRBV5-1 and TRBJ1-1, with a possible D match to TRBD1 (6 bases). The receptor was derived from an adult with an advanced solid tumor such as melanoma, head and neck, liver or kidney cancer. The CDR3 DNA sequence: TGCGCCAGCAGCGCGGGACAGAACACTGAAGCTTTCTTT. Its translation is CASSAGQNTEAFF.